This entry lists 10 T cell receptor beta chains sequenced from one sample in a study of T cells in Graves' hyperthyroidism and ophthalmopathy. The CDR3 regions of TCR beta were amplified from RNA transcripts. The primer set for the first-round RT-PCR of the TCR CDR3 was HTBI. TCRdb processed the multiplex PCR reads anew with MiXCR; each CDR3 protein has one entry. The table shows 500,000 to 800,000 distinct CDR3 sequences, with about 15% occurring only once. Input material: blood. The receptors here all came from a woman between 50 and 59 years old with Graves' ophthalmopathy.

The chain couples TRBV24-1 to TRBJ2-5; a weak D match, TRBD2 (6 bases). The CDR3 extends over 11 amino acids. Germline assignment: CDR1 KGHDR and CDR2 SFDVKD. V was pared by 12 bases and J by 5 bases, with 12 bases between. In DNA form, the CDR3 reads TGTGCCTCCGGGACTTCTGAGACCCAGTACTTC. As protein: CASGTSETQYF.

The table lists this clonotype with a few counts. The chain links TRBV5-1 to TRBJ2-3; 10 nucleotides match TRBD2. Per germline, CDR1 SGHRS and CDR2 YFSETQ. This CDR3 is 18 amino acids long. The J segment lost 5 bases and the V segment lost 4 bases, leaving 16 bases of the junction unmatched. CDR3 sequence reads: CASSLRLSGRGVIDTQYF. CDR3 bases: TGCGCCAGCAGCCTGAGATTGAGCGGGAGGGGAGTAATAGATACGCAGTATTTT.

This clonotype was seen repeatedly, ten times or more. The V call is TRBV29-1, the J call TRBJ2-3, with D perhaps being TRBD1 or TRBD2 (5 bases each). CDR1 and CDR2 from the germline V gene are SQVTM and ANQGSEA. This CDR3 is 15 amino acids long. V lost 3 bases, J lost 0 bases, and 13 bases lay in between. CDR3 sequence (DNA): TGCAGCGTTGATCGGGACGGGGCAAGCACAGATACGCAGTATTTT. Protein product: CSVDRDGASTDTQYF.

This clonotype has a count of ten or more. The V and J genes are TRBV5-1 and TRBJ2-7; D possibly corresponds to TRBD1 (6 bases). CDR1 and CDR2 from the germline V gene are SGHRS and YFSETQ. V lost 3 bases to trimming and J lost 6 bases, with 16 bases between them. This CDR3 region has 14 residues. The CDR3 sequence: CASSWGTQGTEQYF. In DNA form, the CDR3 reads TGCGCCAGCAGCTGGGGGACACAGGGTACCGAGCAGTACTTC. The variable domain in full, with the rest retrieved from reference TRBV5-1 and TRBJ2-7, is KAGVTQTPRYLIKTRGQQVTLSCSPISGHRSVSWYQQTPGQGLQFLFEYFSETQRNKGNFPGRFSGRQFSNSRSEMNVSTLELGDSALYLCASSWGTQGTEQYFGPGTRLTVT.

This clonotype was counted ten times or more. The genes are TRBV27 and TRBJ2-3, with D perhaps TRBD1 (5 bases). Deletions cut 6 bases from V and 2 bases from J, with 9 bases between. This CDR3 region has 13 residues. CDR1 and CDR2 (germline): MNHEY, SMNVEV (reference sequence). The CDR3, as DNA: TGTGCCAGCAGCCCAGGGAACACAGATACGCAGTATTTT. Residues: CASSPGNTDTQYF.

On this clonotype itself: One end of the junction fails to match germline, which may point to a read error. V is TRBV20-1 and J is TRBJ2-7; 10 positions match TRBD1. The CDR3 covers 15 residues. Germline V gives CDR1 DFQATT, CDR2 SNEGSKA (reference sequence). CDR3 loop: CSVSNPGQGSSEQYF. The CDR3 bases are TGCAGTGTTTCCAACCCGGGACAGGGGTCCTCCGAGCAGTACTTC.

This clonotype was recorded many times. The V and J genes are TRBV28 and TRBJ1-2; TRBD1 aligns across 9 bases. The germline V gene has CDR1 MDHEN and CDR2 SYDVKM. The CDR3 is 14 residues long. After removal of 6 bases from V and 8 bases from J, the junction contained 10 bases not matched to a gene. CDR3 coding DNA: TGTGCCAGCAGCCTCTTACAGGGGGCGGGAGGCTACACCTTC. Protein: CASSLLQGAGGYTF.

This clonotype appeared a few times. The chain couples TRBV19 to TRBJ2-2, with a tentative D call TRBD1 (6 bases). The germline gives CDR1 LNHDA, CDR2 SQIVND (reference sequence). The CDR3 covers 17 residues. Trimming removed 6 bases from V and 0 bases from J, with 17 bases in between. CDR3 nucleotide sequence: TGTGCCAGTAGGCGAGGGGGATGGCGTCCGAACACCGGGGAGCTGTTTTTT. Translated, it gives CASRRGGWRPNTGELFF.

V and J are TRBV4-1 and TRBJ2-7; TRBD1 matches at 7 bases. This CDR3 is built from 16 residues. V shed 0 bases, J shed 2 bases, and the junction held 7 bases outside the gene matches. Germline assignment: CDR1 MGHRA and CDR2 YSYEKL. CDR3 protein: CASSQDQGDGTYEQYF. DNA of the CDR3: TGCGCCAGCAGCCAAGATCAGGGGGACGGTACCTACGAGCAGTACTTC.

The chain employs TRBV2 and TRBJ2-5; D is unresolved. Looked up from germline, CDR1 is SNHLY and CDR2 is FYNNEI. V lost 5 bases, J lost 4 bases, and 11 bases lay in between. This CDR3 has 13 amino acids. In DNA form, the CDR3 reads TGTGCCAGCAGTTACGAATTTGGAGAGACCCAGTACTTC. This encodes CASSYEFGETQYF.